The rows below give T cell receptor beta chains drawn from one sample of a study of blood T cell repertoires in COVID-19. Sequencing used immunoSEQ multiplex PCR; TCRdb keeps in-frame clones, though not all of them. The sample lists about 150,000 clones, 75% to 85% occurring once. Sequenced: peripheral blood. The receptors derive from a human donor with acute or convalescent COVID-19. The donor label of this sample is uncertain. CDR3s include the opening cysteine and the closing phenylalanine or tryptophan.

TRBV11-2 | CASSRGSSYGYTF
TRBV2 | CASSEQDGGTTDTQYF
TRBV2 | CATGDRGNSPLHF
TRBV9 | CASSVWGGGSPLHF
TRBV10-3 | CAITGQGPEAFF
TRBV7-9 | CASSNNLELGPKEGQYF
TRBV2 | CASSEAETGVINEQFF
TRBV24-1 | CATSVPGQGYNEQFF
TRBV19 | CASSVGQGVTEAFF
TRBV3-1/TRBV3-2 | CASSLQGLGQPQHF
TRBV10-2 | CASSDLYLNEKLFF
TRBV18 | CASSPTGGNTEAFF
TRBV6-2/TRBV6-3 | CASSFPGIYYGYTF
TRBV7-6 | CASSLGTTRTDTQYF
TRBV10-3 | CAISESGGFNQPQHF
TRBV2 | CASHNRGLGGYTF
TRBV18 | CASSSTGYEAFF
TRBV9 | CASSAGGQNQETQYF
TRBV4-1 | CASSTRGQGMDTQYF